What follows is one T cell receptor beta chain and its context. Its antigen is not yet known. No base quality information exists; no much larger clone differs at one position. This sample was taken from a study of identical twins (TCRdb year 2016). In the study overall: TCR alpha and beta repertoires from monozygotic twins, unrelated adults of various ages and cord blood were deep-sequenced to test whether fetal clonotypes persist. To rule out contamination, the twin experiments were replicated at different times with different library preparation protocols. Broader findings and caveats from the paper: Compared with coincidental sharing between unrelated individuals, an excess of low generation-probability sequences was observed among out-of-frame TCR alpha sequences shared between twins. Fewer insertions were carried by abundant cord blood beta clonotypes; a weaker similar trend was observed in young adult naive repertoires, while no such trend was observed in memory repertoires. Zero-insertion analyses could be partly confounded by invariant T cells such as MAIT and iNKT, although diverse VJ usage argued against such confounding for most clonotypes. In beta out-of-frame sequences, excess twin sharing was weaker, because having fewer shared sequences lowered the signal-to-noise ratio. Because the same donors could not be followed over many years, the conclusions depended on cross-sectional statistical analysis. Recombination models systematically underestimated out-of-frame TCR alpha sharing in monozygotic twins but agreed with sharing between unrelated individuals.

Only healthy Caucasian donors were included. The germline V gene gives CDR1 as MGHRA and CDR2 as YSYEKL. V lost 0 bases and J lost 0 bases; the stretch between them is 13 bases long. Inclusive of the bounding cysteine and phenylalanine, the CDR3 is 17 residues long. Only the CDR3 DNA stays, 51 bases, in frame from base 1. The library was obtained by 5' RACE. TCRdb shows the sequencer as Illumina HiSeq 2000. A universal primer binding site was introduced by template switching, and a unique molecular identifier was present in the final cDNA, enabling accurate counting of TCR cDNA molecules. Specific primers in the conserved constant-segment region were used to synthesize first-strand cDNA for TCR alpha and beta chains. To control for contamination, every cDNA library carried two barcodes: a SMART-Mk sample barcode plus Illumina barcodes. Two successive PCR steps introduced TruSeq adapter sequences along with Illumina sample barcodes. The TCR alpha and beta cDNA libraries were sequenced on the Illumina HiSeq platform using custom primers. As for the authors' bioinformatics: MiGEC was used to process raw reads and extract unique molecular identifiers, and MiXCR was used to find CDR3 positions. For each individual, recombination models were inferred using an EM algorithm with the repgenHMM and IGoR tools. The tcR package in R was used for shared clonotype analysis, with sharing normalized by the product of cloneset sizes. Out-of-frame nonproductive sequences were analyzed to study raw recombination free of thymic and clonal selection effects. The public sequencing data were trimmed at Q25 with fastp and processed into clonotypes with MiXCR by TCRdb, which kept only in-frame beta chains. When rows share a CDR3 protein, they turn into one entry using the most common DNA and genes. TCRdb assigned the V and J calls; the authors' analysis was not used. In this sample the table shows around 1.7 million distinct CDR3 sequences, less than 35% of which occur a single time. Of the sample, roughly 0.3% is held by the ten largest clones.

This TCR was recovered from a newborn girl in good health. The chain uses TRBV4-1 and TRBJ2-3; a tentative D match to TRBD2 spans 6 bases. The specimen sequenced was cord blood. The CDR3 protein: CASSQDGLALSTDTQYF. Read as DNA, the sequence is TGCGCCAGCAGCCAAGATGGTCTAGCGTTAAGCACAGATACGCAGTATTTT.